This T cell receptor (beta chain) appears in the sequencing data of a study of T cells after yellow fever vaccination. Study-level background: SMART-Seq v4 Ultra Low Input served to prepare low-cell-number fractions.

They built TCR cDNA with 5'RACE template switching, a step that put in a universal primer site and UMIs. TCRdb ran MiXCR on the 5' RACE reads and lists one entry per CDR3 protein. Of tens of thousands of distinct CDR3 sequences in the sample, around 4.8% are singletons; the top ten hold 46%. This clonotype has a count of ten or more. Here the sequenced sample was CD8+ T cells sorted from PBMCs, taken 5 days after the yellow fever booster vaccination. The sequence was obtained from a man in his thirties or forties who received the YFV17D yellow fever vaccine.

The CDR3, as DNA: TGTGCCAGCTCACCTTCAGGAAAAACTAACTATGGCTACACCTTC. It codes for CASSPSGKTNYGYTF. This chain joins TRBV18 and TRBJ1-2, with D unclear. Germline V gives CDR1 KGHSH, CDR2 LQKENI. The CDR3 extends over 15 amino acids. The V end was cut by 3 bases, the J end by 0 bases, with 11 bases between.